In this sample, the clone carrying this TCR beta chain turned up many times. The antigen remains undetermined. The CDR3 end is not reached by the read, which stops 3 residues before it; the germline J gene fills it in. This record belongs to a study of T cell clonality in common variable immunodeficiency. Study observations and caveats: CVID patient heterogeneity limited repertoire-clinical complication correlations. Authors noted CVID clonality's cause needs subpopulation repertoire sequencing.

Sequencing was performed with immunoSEQ multiplex PCR; in TCRdb, only in-frame clones are kept and a portion is missing. This sample has approximately 44,000 clones, each found more than once. Most patients and controls had Caucasian heritage. Heparinized whole blood, 5 to 8 ml, came from each donor. The CDR3 has 13 amino acids. Deletions cut 1 base from V and 1 base from J, with 4 bases between. The germline V gene has CDR1 DFQATT and CDR2 SNEGSKA (reference sequence). J is TRBJ2-2 and V is TRBV20-1; D is unclear. The sample consisted of peripheral blood mononuclear cells. The TCR comes from a person aged 18 to 70 in good health. Incomplete CDR3 DNA: TGCAGTGCTAGAGCGGGGAACACCGGGGAG. Amino acid sequence: CSARAGNTGE. Given in full, the CDR3 is CSARAGNTGELFF.